This T cell receptor beta chain was retrieved from a study of identical twins. General study results and limits: Sharing of beta out-of-frame sequences by twins showed a weaker excess. Monozygotic twin pairs showed more out-of-frame TCR alpha sharing than models estimated.

Template switching introduced a universal primer site, and the cDNA bore unique molecular identifiers. MiXCR, applied by TCRdb to the 5' RACE reads, yields one record per CDR3 protein. The sample has 400,000 to 500,000 distinct CDR3 sequences, roughly 13% seen once. A note on this clonotype: Its antigen is still unknown.

V lost 1 base and J 7 bases, leaving 10 bases between the germline ends. This CDR3 spans 13 amino acids. The sample was also linked to a second study, of yellow fever vaccine responses in identical twins. This second study notes: Reportedly, the response of twins' T cells to the vaccine seemed partly convergent, partly personalized.

The specimen sequenced was CD4+ T cells sorted from blood. This rearrangement joins TRBV12-3 or TRBV12-4 to TRBJ1-1, with D hard to call. This TCR came from a young woman in good health. The DNA for the CDR3 is TGTGCCAGCAGTTTAGGAGGGAGGGATGAAGCTTTCTTT. This gives the protein CASSLGGRDEAFF.